One and the same sample provided the 18 T cell receptor beta chains below, sequenced in a study of blood T cell repertoires in COVID-19. Sequencing used immunoSEQ multiplex PCR; TCRdb keeps in-frame clones, though not all of them. The sample yields about 300,000 clones, roughly 87% seen once. The sequenced sample was peripheral blood. Source of these receptors: a man between 18 and 29 years old with active or convalescent COVID-19.

The chain carries TRBV5-1 and TRBJ2-1; 14 bases are shared with TRBD2. Germline CDR1 reads SGHRS; CDR2 reads YFSETQ. The CDR3 spans 14 residues. V was pared by 3 bases and J by 11 bases, with 4 bases of the junction left unmatched. CDR3 coding DNA: TGCGCCAGCAGCTCAGGGACTAGCGGGGGAAAGCAGTTCTTC. Translating gives CASSSGTSGGKQFF.

The chain combines TRBV19 with TRBJ2-7; no definite D call. The germline V gene encodes CDR1 LNHDA and CDR2 SQIVND (reference sequence). The length of the CDR3 is 17 residues. V lost 1 base to trimming and J lost 2 bases, with 18 bases between them. The CDR3 spells CASSIVFLSQRPYEQYF. In nucleotides, the CDR3 is TGTGCCAGTAGTATAGTCTTTCTGAGTCAGCGCCCCTACGAGCAGTACTTC.

The chain employs TRBV10-3 and TRBJ1-2, with 7 bases lining up with TRBD1. CDR1 ENHRY and CDR2 SYGVKD come from the germline V gene. The CDR3 sequence is 13 residues long. The ends lost 8 bases at V and 5 bases at J; junction bases unmatched: 8. CDR3 sequence: CAIRGQAGYGYTF. As DNA, the CDR3 is TGTGCCATCCGAGGACAGGCGGGATATGGCTACACCTTC.

The rearrangement uses TRBV5-6 and TRBJ1-4; TRBD1 is a possible D gene (5 bases). Germline CDR1 reads SGHDT; CDR2 reads YYEEEE. The CDR3 totals 15 residues. Trimming took off 4 bases at V and 10 bases at J, with 20 bases between the two ends. The CDR3: CASSRGRVLERKLFF. The CDR3 coding sequence is TGTGCCAGCAGCCGAGGCAGGGTGCTGGAGCGAAAACTGTTTTTT.

This clone was found a few times. V is TRBV4-1 and J is TRBJ2-3; 10 positions agree with TRBD2. Trimming took 3 bases from V and 5 from J; bases not matched to a gene: 5. The CDR3 is 15 amino acids. CDR1 is MGHRA, CDR2 YSYEKL, per germline. The CDR3 DNA is TGCGCCAGCAGCCATTTGGGACTAGCGATAGATACGCAGTATTTT. This sequence encodes CASSHLGLAIDTQYF.

J is TRBJ1-1 and V is TRBV19, with D maybe TRBD1 (6 bases). The CDR3 is 15 amino acids. Per germline, CDR1 LNHDA and CDR2 SQIVND (reference sequence). V lost 5 bases to trimming and J lost 0 bases, with 13 bases between them. CDR3 loop: CASSPFRQVNTEAFF. As DNA, the CDR3 is TGTGCCAGTAGTCCTTTTCGACAGGTGAACACTGAAGCTTTCTTT.

This clone is a singleton in its sample. The J gene is TRBJ2-7, the V gene TRBV11-2; 7 nucleotides match TRBD1. V was pared by 1 base and J by 3 bases, with 6 bases of the junction left unmatched. The germline gives CDR1 SGHAT, CDR2 FQNNGV. This CDR3 region has 15 residues. The CDR3 coding sequence is TGTGCCAGCAGCTTAGGAGGGGGCTTATACTACGAGCAGTACTTC. Protein sequence: CASSLGGGLYYEQYF. Using reference TRBV11-2 and TRBJ2-7 for the parts outside the CDR3, the full variable domain is EAGVAQSPRYKIIEKRQSVAFWCNPISGHATLYWYQQILGQGPKLLIQFQNNGVVDDSQLPKDRFSAERLKGVDSTLKIQPAKLEDSAVYLCASSLGGGLYYEQYFGPGTRLTVT.

This chain connects TRBV3-1 (or the pseudogene TRBV3-2) to TRBJ2-2; 12 positions match TRBD2. Germline lookup yields CDR1 LGHDT and CDR2 YNNKEL (reference sequence). V gave up 0 bases and J gave up 2 bases; unmatched junction bases: 7. CDR3 length: 19 residues. The CDR3 DNA sequence: TGTGCCAGCAGCCAAGACTTACTAGCGGGGGGCGTTAACACCGGGGAGCTGTTTTTT. Its protein product is CASSQDLLAGGVNTGELFF.

V and J are TRBV27 and TRBJ1-2, with D possibly being TRBD1 (6 bases). Germline assignment: CDR1 MNHEY and CDR2 SMNVEV (reference sequence). With 2 bases removed from V and 4 bases from J, the gap between germline ends came to 8 bases. CDR3 length equals 13 residues. CDR3 DNA sequence: TGTGCCAGCAGTTTAGTAGGGGGCTATGGCTACACCTTC. This codes for CASSLVGGYGYTF.

In this sample, this clone turned up once. Written as DNA, the CDR3 is TGTGCCACTGGGACTAGTAGCTCGTCCTACGAGCAGTACTTC. Translated: CATGTSSSSYEQYF. This rearrangement joins TRBV2 to TRBJ2-7, with 8 bases identical to TRBD2. Per the germline V gene, CDR1 is SNHLY and CDR2 is FYNNEI. The CDR3 covers 14 residues. The V segment lost 10 bases and the J segment 1 base; nucleotides outside the gene matches: 9.

V usage is TRBV10-3 and J usage is TRBJ2-3, with 9 positions matching TRBD1. Looked up from germline, CDR1 is ENHRY and CDR2 is SYGVKD. V was pared by 6 bases and J by 1 base, with 11 bases of the junction left unmatched. This CDR3 is 17 amino acids long. CDR3 region: CAIRGQGGGYGTDTQYF. In DNA form, the CDR3 reads TGTGCCATCAGGGGACAGGGAGGGGGATATGGCACAGATACGCAGTATTTT.

This chain links TRBV6-1 with TRBJ1-6, with D perhaps TRBD1 (6 bases). Germline lookup yields CDR1 MNHNS and CDR2 SASEGT. V dropped 0 bases and J dropped 0 bases, with 15 bases sitting between them. The CDR3 spans 19 residues. DNA of the CDR3: TGTGCCAGCAGTGAAGCGCAAATGGGACAAGGCTCCTATAATTCACCCCTCCACTTT. As protein: CASSEAQMGQGSYNSPLHF.

This clone was detected once. V usage is TRBV6-5 and J usage is TRBJ2-5, with D possibly matching TRBD2 (5 bases). Germline values: CDR1 MNHEY, CDR2 SVGAGI. The CDR3 has 15 amino acids. The ends were cut back, 6 bases at V and 2 bases at J, with 16 bases in the middle. The CDR3 loop is CASRESSGRQETQYF. CDR3 nucleotide sequence: TGTGCCAGCAGGGAGAGCAGTGGGAGACAAGAGACCCAGTACTTC.

The gene calls are TRBV6-5 and TRBJ2-2; 7 bases fit TRBD1. The V and J ends lost 2 bases and 6 bases, in that order; junction bases with no gene match: 0. Germline assignment: CDR1 MNHEY and CDR2 SVGAGI. The CDR3 spans 13 residues. CDR3 sequence (DNA): TGTGCCAGCAGTTACGGGACAGCCGGGGAGCTGTTTTTT. The encoded protein is CASSYGTAGELFF.

To note about this clone: At one end the junction does not follow the germline gene, possibly because of a read error. The V and J genes are TRBV11-2 and TRBJ2-7, with 9 nucleotides matching TRBD1. The CDR3 extends over 13 amino acids. CDR1 and CDR2 from the germline V gene are SGHAT and FQNNGV. The CDR3: CASSLDAYRGRDF. The CDR3 DNA is TGTGCCAGCAGCTTAGACGCATACAGGGGGCGTGACTTC.

V usage is TRBV7-2 and J usage is TRBJ1-3; tentative D call: TRBD1 (6 bases). The V end lost 6 bases, the J end lost 4 bases, and 13 bases lay between the germline ends. CDR1 and CDR2 (germline): SGHTA, FQGNSA. This CDR3 spans 14 amino acids. CDR3 amino acids: CASSLTGSGNTIYF. The CDR3 bases are TGTGCCAGCAGTCTAACAGGGTCCGGAAACACCATATATTTT.

The genes are TRBV18 and TRBJ1-1, with 9 bases aligning to TRBD1. The germline V gene has CDR1 KGHSH and CDR2 LQKENI. CDR3 length equals 15 residues. Trimming at V came to 2 bases and at J to 3 bases, leaving 4 bases not matched to a gene. The CDR3 protein is CASSPTGGGYTEAFF. The CDR3 DNA reads TGTGCCAGCTCACCAACAGGGGGCGGCTACACTGAAGCTTTCTTT.

The chain employs TRBV5-5 and TRBJ1-1; 7 bases align to TRBD1. V lost 2 bases, J lost 0 bases, and 4 bases stayed unmatched. This CDR3 is built from 15 residues. Germline assignment: CDR1 SGHKS and CDR2 YYEKEE (reference sequence). CDR3 loop: CASSFSGQVNTEAFF. CDR3 coding DNA: TGTGCCAGCAGCTTTTCTGGACAGGTGAACACTGAAGCTTTCTTT.